Listed below are T cell receptor beta chains from one sample, sequenced in a study of blood T cell repertoires in COVID-19. Assay used: immunoSEQ multiplex PCR; TCRdb lists only in-frame clones, some missing. The data show approximately 160,000 clones, around 80% seen once. The sample taken for sequencing was PBMCs or T cells enriched from blood (not recorded which). These TCRs come from a man aged 50-60 years who had recovered from COVID-19. Each CDR3 is given with its conserved first and last residue. D genes are given only for firm matches. Expanded clones are given a class, and other clones once, few, many or no size at all.

V,D,J,size,DNA,CDR3
TRBV6-5,.,TRBJ2-5,.,TGTGCCAGCAGTTATGTCAGACAAGAGACCCAGTACTTC,CASSYVRQETQYF
TRBV14,TRBD1,TRBJ1-2,.,TGTGCCAGCAGCCCGCTCGACAGGGAGTTTTATGGCTACACCTTC,CASSPLDREFYGYTF
TRBV11-1,.,TRBJ2-7,.,TGTGCCAGCAGCTTACAGGGGACCTCCGGCTACGAGCAGTACTTC,CASSLQGTSGYEQYF
TRBV7-9,.,TRBJ1-3,.,TGTGCCAGCACCCAGCCGGGGTTTGGAAACACCATATATTTT,CASTQPGFGNTIYF
TRBV19,TRBD1,TRBJ1-1,.,TGTGCCAGTATTACAGGGGGCGGGATCACTGAAGCTTTCTTT,CASITGGGITEAFF
TRBV5-4,TRBD1,TRBJ1-2,.,TGTGCCAGCAGTTCAAAAGGGGGCCACCTCTATGGCTACACCTTC,CASSSKGGHLYGYTF
TRBV4-1,TRBD1,TRBJ1-1,.,TGCGCCAGCAGCCAAGTCGTCCCCTTTCGGGACAGCCACATGAACACTGAAGCTTTCTTT,CASSQVVPFRDSHMNTEAFF
TRBV5-5,.,TRBJ1-5,.,TGTGCCAGCAGTTACCAGATTAGCAATCAGCCCCAGCATTTT,CASSYQISNQPQHF
TRBV2,.,TRBJ2-3,.,TGTGCCAGCAGTGTACAGGGTATCGGAGATACGCAGTATTTT,CASSVQGIGDTQYF
TRBV7-2,TRBD2,TRBJ2-3,.,TGTGCCAGCAGCTTAGATCTCCCACTAGCGGGCACAGATACGCAGTATTTT,CASSLDLPLAGTDTQYF
TRBV10-3,TRBD1,TRBJ2-1,.,TGTGCCATCAAAGCAGAGACAGGGTTGTACAATGAGCAGTTCTTC,CAIKAETGLYNEQFF
TRBV6-1,TRBD1,TRBJ1-5,few,TGTGCCAGCAGTGACGGACAGGGCGGCAATCAGCCCCAGCATTTT,CASSDGQGGNQPQHF
TRBV4-1,TRBD1,TRBJ1-3,.,TGCGCCAGCAGCCGGGGACAGGGAAATGGAAACACCATATATTTT,CASSRGQGNGNTIYF
TRBV2,TRBD1,TRBJ1-4,.,TGTGCCAGCAGCCTACAGGGGCTTAATGAAAAACTGTTTTTT,CASSLQGLNEKLFF
TRBV27,.,TRBJ1-2,.,TGTGCCAGCAGTAACCACAGAATACAGGATCATGGCTACACCTTC,CASSNHRIQDHGYTF
TRBV5-1,.,TRBJ2-7,.,TGCGCCAGCAGCTTCGCGACAGGAGCCTACGAGCAGTACTTC,CASSFATGAYEQYF
TRBV7-8,TRBD1,TRBJ1-5,.,TGTGCCAGCAGCTTAGCGACAGGGAAAGCTCAGCCCCAGCATTTT,CASSLATGKAQPQHF
TRBV18,.,TRBJ2-3,.,TGTGCCAGCTCACCGAGAACCAACACAGATACGCAGTATTTT,CASSPRTNTDTQYF
TRBV20-1,.,TRBJ1-1,.,TGCAGTTCCAGGGGTTTGTCTGAAGCTTTCTTT,CSSRGLSEAFF
TRBV18,.,TRBJ2-4,.,TGTGCCAGCTCACCGACAGCAGGGGAAGCCAAAAACATTCAGTACTTC,CASSPTAGEAKNIQYF
TRBV7-8,TRBD2,TRBJ2-5,.,TGTGCCAGCAGCTTGACTAGCGGGGGACTTACACGGGGGACCCAGTACTTC,CASSLTSGGLTRGTQYF
TRBV9,.,TRBJ1-4,.,TGTGCCAGCAGCCGTGGGAGCCGGGGGTTAGCAACTAATGAAAAACTGTTTTTT,CASSRGSRGLATNEKLFF
TRBV30,.,TRBJ2-7,.,TGTGCCTGGGGGGTCGGGGGAATCTACGAGCAGTACTTC,CAWGVGGIYEQYF
TRBV11-3,TRBD2,TRBJ2-7,.,TGTGCCAGCAGCTTAGGAGGGGCCGGGGGGGTCTACGAGCAGTACTTC,CASSLGGAGGVYEQYF
TRBV19,TRBD2,TRBJ2-1,once,TGTGCCACTCGGACTAGCGGGGGGGCGGGTCGCGGTGAGCAGTTCTTC,CATRTSGGAGRGEQFF
TRBV6-6,TRBD1,TRBJ1-5,.,TGTGCCAGCAGTCTCACCGGGACAGGGGGACAAAATCAGCCCCAGCATTTT,CASSLTGTGGQNQPQHF
TRBV19,TRBD1,TRBJ1-6,.,TGTGCCAGTAGTTCGGGACAGGGTTATTCACCCCTCCACTTT,CASSSGQGYSPLHF
TRBV2,.,TRBJ2-5,.,TGTGCCAGCAGTCCGGGGGGCCTGTCGGAGACCCAGTACTTC,CASSPGGLSETQYF
TRBV18,TRBD1,TRBJ2-6,once,TGTGCCAGCTCACCAAGGCAGGGGGCTAATGTCCTGACTTTC,CASSPRQGANVLTF
TRBV5-6,TRBD1,TRBJ2-7,.,TGTGCCAGCAGCTTGGGGTCGGGACAGGGATTCTCCGAGCAGTACTTC,CASSLGSGQGFSEQYF
TRBV30,.,TRBJ1-2,.,TGTGCCTGGGAGACCTCCTTGGGCCATGGCTACACCTTC,CAWETSLGHGYTF
TRBV2,TRBD1,TRBJ1-2,once,TGTGCCAGCAGTGAAGCGACAGGGGCAGGTGGCTACACCTTC,CASSEATGAGGYTF
TRBV24-1,.,TRBJ2-7,.,TGTGCCACCAGTGGCCGGGACGCATGGAGGGACTACGAGCAGTACTTC,CATSGRDAWRDYEQYF
TRBV3-1/TRBV3-2,.,TRBJ1-1,.,TGTGCCAGCAGCCAAGTAGAGGGCACTGAAGCTTTCTTT,CASSQVEGTEAFF
TRBV4-2,.,TRBJ2-1,.,TGTGCCAGCAGCCAAGATGCTAGCGAGTACAATGAGCAGTTCTTC,CASSQDASEYNEQFF
TRBV4-2,.,TRBJ1-2,.,TGTGCCAGCAGCCAAGGCCCTCCTCCGGGGGAACATGGCTACACCTTC,CASSQGPPPGEHGYTF
TRBV5-1,TRBD2,TRBJ2-1,.,TGCGCCAGCAGCGGGCAACTAGCGGGGAAAGGAAATGAGCAGTTCTTC,CASSGQLAGKGNEQFF
TRBV5-1,.,TRBJ2-2,.,TGCGCCAGCAGCTTGTCAGGACTGAGCGGGGAGCTGTTTTTT,CASSLSGLSGELFF
TRBV7-9,.,TRBJ1-2,.,TGTGCCAGCAGCTTATCGGCTAACTATGGCTACACCTTC,CASSLSANYGYTF
TRBV7-2,TRBD1,TRBJ2-5,.,TGTGCCAGCAGCAGGGGGCGGGAAGAGACCCAGTACTTC,CASSRGREETQYF
TRBV5-1,TRBD1,TRBJ1-3,.,TGCGCCAGCAGCACAGGGACAGGGGCTGGAAACACCATATATTTT,CASSTGTGAGNTIYF
TRBV2,TRBD1,TRBJ2-7,.,TGTGCCAGCAGGATCGGGGACAGGTTATCCGAGCAGTACTTC,CASRIGDRLSEQYF
TRBV6-5,TRBD1,TRBJ1-3,few,TGTGCCAGCAGTAAGGGACAGGCTGACGGAAACACCATATATTTT,CASSKGQADGNTIYF
TRBV9,TRBD1,TRBJ1-4,.,TGTGCCAGCAGCGTAGGGACAGGGATCGCAACTAATGAAAAACTGTTTTTT,CASSVGTGIATNEKLFF
TRBV4-2,TRBD2,TRBJ2-2,few,TGTGCCAGCCTAGCGGGGGGAACCACCGGGGAGCTGTTTTTT,CASLAGGTTGELFF